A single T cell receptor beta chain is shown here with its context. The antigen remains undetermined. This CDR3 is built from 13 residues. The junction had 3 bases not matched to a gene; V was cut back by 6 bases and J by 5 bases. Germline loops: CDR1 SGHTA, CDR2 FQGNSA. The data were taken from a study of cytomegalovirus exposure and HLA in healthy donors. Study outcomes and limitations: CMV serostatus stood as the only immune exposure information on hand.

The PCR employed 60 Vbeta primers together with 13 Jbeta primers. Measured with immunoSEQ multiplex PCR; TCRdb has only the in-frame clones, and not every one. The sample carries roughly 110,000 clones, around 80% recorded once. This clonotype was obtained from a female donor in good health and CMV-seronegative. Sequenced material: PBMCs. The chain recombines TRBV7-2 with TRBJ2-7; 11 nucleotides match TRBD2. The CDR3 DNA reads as TGTGCCAGCAGGGTAGCGGGGGGGGACGAGCAGTACTTC. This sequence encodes CASRVAGGDEQYF.